The present T cell receptor (beta chain) was sequenced within a study of blood T cell repertoires in COVID-19. About the research overall: Samples taken during acute and convalescent COVID-19 were collected in the United States, Italy and Spain. PBMCs, B-cell-depleted T cells, or T cells were the source of the cDNA or gDNA that made up the material.

This clone was counted once. CDR3 length: 14 amino acids. The germline V and J ends were trimmed by 5 bases and 10 bases, with 18 bases remaining between them. Germline CDR1 and CDR2: SGHTA and FQGTGA. Study processing details: Using reference gene primer amplification, nucleated cell counts were estimated. This table comes from immunoSEQ multiplex PCR, and its TCRdb copy is limited to in-frame clones, with some not included. V and J calls and clone size are given by that table; D and trimming were obtained from the DNA. The repertoire includes over 95,000 clones, approximately 81% of them detected once, and about 1.6% sits in the top ten.

Sequenced input: peripheral blood. This rearrangement joins TRBV7-3 to TRBJ2-1; possible D gene TRBD1, 6 bases. The clonotype was recovered from a man between 45 and 60 years old with acute or convalescent COVID-19. The chain's CDR3 is CASSPRTAFGEQFF. The DNA for the CDR3 is TGTGCCAGCAGCCCCCGGACAGCCTTCGGAGAGCAGTTCTTC.